The subject of this entry is one TCR beta chain. This specimen belongs to a study of T cell responses to AZD1222 COVID-19 vaccine. This table comes from immunoSEQ multiplex PCR, and its TCRdb copy is limited to in-frame clones, with some not included. Of more than 100,000 clones in the sample, roughly 89% were seen once. With V trimmed by 3 bases and J by 5 bases, 7 bases remained unmatched. The germline V gene has CDR1 WNHNN and CDR2 SYGVQD (reference sequence). CDR3 length: 14 amino acids. The chain is built from TRBV10-1 and TRBJ2-7, with 7 nucleotides matching TRBD2. Source: peripheral blood, taken on day 0 of AZD1222 vaccination. This receptor was taken from an adult in good health. As DNA, the CDR3 is TGCGCCAGCAGTGACGGCGGGAGTCTCGACGAGCAGTACTTC. This encodes CASSDGGSLDEQYF.